A single sample is the source of the 30 T cell receptor beta chains below, sequenced in a study of CD8 T cells in ankylosing spondylitis. Whole-study findings and limits: One TCR beta motif, made up of several highly homologous variants, appeared characteristic of ankylosing spondylitis blood.

Their antigens remain unidentified. TCRdb itself ran the 5' RACE reads through MiXCR, one entry per CDR3 protein. The repertoire includes fewer than 650,000 distinct CDR3 sequences, 9.5% to 15% of them detected once, and approximately 7% sits in the top ten. Sequenced material: blood, either unsorted or a sorted T cell fraction (not recorded which). These receptors came from a male donor with ankylosing spondylitis.

This clonotype was recorded many times. The V call is TRBV10-3, the J call TRBJ2-5, with TRBD2 identical over 14 bases. With V trimmed by 4 bases and J by 3 bases, 7 bases remained unmatched. Germline V lookup: CDR1 ENHRY, CDR2 SYGVKD. The CDR3 contains 17 residues. In nucleotides, the CDR3 is TGTGCCATCAGTGTCGGGACTAGCGGGAGTATGGAAGAGACCCAGTACTTC. This codes for CAISVGTSGSMEETQYF.

Many counts were recorded for this clonotype. The rearrangement joins TRBV5-1 to TRBJ2-5; 11 bases align to TRBD2. Germline V gives CDR1 SGHRS, CDR2 YFSETQ. Trimming cost V 2 bases and J 0 bases; bases outside gene matches: 3. The CDR3 has 16 amino acids. The CDR3 coding sequence is TGCGCCAGCAGCTTTGGGACTAGCGGAAACCAAGAGACCCAGTACTTC. Protein sequence: CASSFGTSGNQETQYF. The complete variable domain, with remaining parts taken from reference TRBV5-1 and TRBJ2-5, reads KAGVTQTPRYLIKTRGQQVTLSCSPISGHRSVSWYQQTPGQGLQFLFEYFSETQRNKGNFPGRFSGRQFSNSRSEMNVSTLELGDSALYLCASSFGTSGNQETQYFGPGTRLLVL.

This clonotype was recorded many times. The rearrangement uses TRBV7-8 and TRBJ1-1, with 7 bases lining up with TRBD1. After removal of 6 bases from V and 2 bases from J, the junction contained 9 bases not matched to a gene. CDR1 and CDR2 from the germline V gene are SGHVS and FQNEAQ. This CDR3 is 15 amino acids long. The DNA for the CDR3 is TGTGCCAGCAGTCAACAGGGGCTGGCTAACACTGAAGCTTTCTTT. Its translation is CASSQQGLANTEAFF.

The DNA of the CDR3 is TGTGCCAGCAGCCCGATGAACGGGGAATCACCCCTCCACTTT. Amino acid sequence: CASSPMNGESPLHF. The J gene is TRBJ1-6, the V gene TRBV7-2; no clear D gene. The CDR3 runs to 14 residues. Germline CDR1 and CDR2: SGHTA and FQGNSA. Trimming took off 5 bases at V and 10 bases at J, with 15 bases between the two ends.

The rearrangement uses TRBV12-3 or TRBV12-4 and TRBJ1-2, with D unclear. CDR3 length: 14 residues. Trimming stripped 4 bases from V and 8 bases from J, with 17 bases between. The CDR3 sequence is CASSSDGSARGYTF. Written as DNA, the CDR3 is TGTGCCAGCAGTTCCGACGGTAGCGCAAGGGGCTACACCTTC.

This clonotype has only a few counts. The V gene is TRBV12-3 or TRBV12-4, the J gene TRBJ1-1; 9 bases agree with TRBD1. Losses at the gene ends were 4 bases for V and 11 bases for J; bases not matched to a gene: 11. CDR3 length: 14 residues. The CDR3 sequence: CASSSLQGALGAFF. DNA for the CDR3: TGTGCCAGCAGTTCGTTACAGGGGGCTTTAGGGGCTTTCTTT.

The rearrangement uses TRBV19 and TRBJ2-5; possibly TRBD2 for D (6 bases). With 3 bases removed from V and 3 bases from J, the gap between germline ends came to 14 bases. The germline V gene has CDR1 LNHDA and CDR2 SQIVND (reference sequence). The CDR3 covers 15 residues. The CDR3 sequence: CASSMGWGEEETQYF. CDR3 sequence (DNA): TGTGCCAGTAGTATGGGTTGGGGGGAGGAAGAGACCCAGTACTTC. Looking up the rest from reference TRBV19 and TRBJ2-5 gives the full variable domain: DGGITQSPKYLFRKEGQNVTLSCEQNLNHDAMYWYRQDPGQGLRLIYYSQIVNDFQKGDIAEGYSVSREKKESFPLTVTSAQKNPTAFYLCASSMGWGEEETQYFGPGTRLLVL.

The V call is TRBV7-2, the J call TRBJ2-5, with a possible D match to TRBD1 (5 bases). CDR1 is SGHTA, CDR2 FQGNSA, per germline. With 0 bases removed from V and 1 base from J, the gap between germline ends came to 9 bases. This CDR3 comprises 15 residues. The chain's CDR3 is CASSLADIFQETQYF. The CDR3 DNA is TGTGCCAGCAGCTTAGCGGACATTTTCCAAGAGACCCAGTACTTC.

This clonotype has more than one count but fewer than ten. This chain connects TRBV6-5 to TRBJ2-1; a possible D gene is TRBD2 (5 bases). The CDR3 contains 18 residues. Germline V lookup: CDR1 MNHEY, CDR2 SVGAGI. V was clipped by 2 bases and J by 0 bases, with 17 bases between them. The CDR3 protein is CASSYPVIFAGSYNEQFF. As DNA, the CDR3 is TGTGCCAGCAGTTACCCTGTGATTTTTGCGGGCTCCTACAATGAGCAGTTCTTC.

Worth noting for this clonotype: Since a much larger clone is just one base distant, this may be a read error. This sequence joins TRBV7-9 and TRBJ2-3; 11 bases line up with TRBD2. There are 15 residues in the CDR3. From germline, CDR1 is SEHNR and CDR2 FQNEAQ (reference sequence). The CDR3 loop reads CASSKGTSGTDTKYF. DNA for the CDR3: TGTGCCAGCAGCAAGGGGACTAGCGGTACAGATACGAAGTATTTT.

The rearrangement joins TRBV12-3 or TRBV12-4 to TRBJ2-5, with TRBD2 matching over 10 bases. The CDR3 extends over 14 amino acids. The V segment lost 5 bases and the J segment 5 bases; nucleotides outside the gene matches: 5. CDR3 nucleotide sequence: TGTGCCAGCAGTCGGTCAGCGGGAGGGGAGACCCAGTACTTC. Translation: CASSRSAGGETQYF.

The sample holds a few counts of this clonotype. The chain combines TRBV24-1 with TRBJ1-2; D is unresolved. CDR3 length: 16 amino acids. CDR1 is KGHDR and CDR2 is SFDVKD in the germline V gene. V lost 6 bases and J 3 bases, leaving 19 bases between the germline ends. The CDR3 DNA reads TGTGCCACCAGTACAGCAAGACCGGGCCTCGACTATGGCTACACCTTC. Translated: CATSTARPGLDYGYTF.

This clonotype was seen repeatedly, ten times or more. The V and J genes are TRBV7-7 and TRBJ2-1; no clear D gene. The CDR3 contains 15 residues. Trimming pared 1 base from V and 6 bases from J, leaving 13 bases between. The germline gives CDR1 SSHAT, CDR2 FNYEAQ (reference sequence). The CDR3 spells CASSLEPGSGNEQFF. Here the CDR3 DNA reads TGTGCCAGCAGCTTAGAGCCGGGTTCAGGCAATGAGCAGTTCTTC.

V and J are TRBV3-1 and TRBJ2-2; 7 bases fit TRBD2. CDR3 size: 16 residues. Germline assignment: CDR1 LGHDT and CDR2 YNNKEL (reference sequence). V trimming: 1 base; J trimming: 5 bases; junction bases outside the gene matches: 7. The CDR3 spells CASSQVPRLATGELFF. CDR3 DNA sequence: TGTGCCAGCAGCCAAGTCCCTCGACTAGCAACCGGGGAGCTGTTTTTT.

This clonotype was seen a few times. The genes are TRBV12-3 or TRBV12-4 and TRBJ1-5; 8 nucleotides match TRBD1. The junction had 4 bases not matched to a gene; V was cut back by 1 base and J by 5 bases. The CDR3 consists of 15 residues. The CDR3 protein is CASSLDRGAYQPQHF. Here the CDR3 DNA reads TGTGCCAGCAGTTTAGACAGGGGGGCATATCAGCCCCAGCATTTT.

This clonotype was recorded many times. The chain links TRBV20-1 to TRBJ2-1; 7 bases are a match to TRBD1. The V and J ends lost 7 bases and 5 bases, in that order; junction bases with no gene match: 14. The CDR3 is 15 residues long. Germline-derived CDR1 and CDR2 are DFQATT and SNEGSKA (reference sequence). CDR3 nucleotide sequence: TGCAGTGTTAGGCATTCCCAGGGGGTTAACAATGAGCAGTTCTTC. Translation gives CSVRHSQGVNNEQFF.

This chain links TRBV2 with TRBJ2-2; D unresolved. The CDR3 loop spans 11 amino acids. The germline V gene has CDR1 SNHLY and CDR2 FYNNEI. V dropped 6 bases and J dropped 8 bases, with 7 bases sitting between them. The CDR3 nucleotides are TGTGCCAGCAGCCTCGAAGGGGAGCTGTTTTTT. Amino acid sequence: CASSLEGELFF.

The genes are TRBV3-1 and TRBJ2-1; weak D call: TRBD1 (6 bases). CDR3 length: 15 residues. V was cut by 0 bases and J by 4 bases, with 10 bases left in between. Germline V CDR1 and CDR2: LGHDT, YNNKEL (reference sequence). The CDR3 sequence is CASSQDRGHYNEQFF. Written as DNA, the CDR3 is TGTGCCAGCAGCCAAGATAGGGGACATTACAATGAGCAGTTCTTC.

This clonotype was found a few times. The rearrangement uses TRBV2 and TRBJ2-7, with D perhaps being TRBD1 or TRBD2 (5 bases each). Germline CDR1 is SNHLY and CDR2 is FYNNEI. This CDR3 has 11 amino acids. The ends were cut back, 7 bases at V and 6 bases at J, with 10 bases in the middle. The CDR3 is CASTGGGEQYF. CDR3 DNA: TGTGCCAGCACCGGTGGGGGCGAGCAGTACTTC.

This clonotype was counted between two and nine times. This chain connects TRBV20-1 to TRBJ2-1, with D tentatively TRBD2 (6 bases). Germline assignment: CDR1 DFQATT and CDR2 SNEGSKA (reference sequence). This CDR3 contains 15 residues. The V end lost 2 bases, the J end lost 8 bases, and 19 bases lay between the germline ends. The CDR3 is CSARLASPGLDEQFF. Written as DNA, the CDR3 is TGCAGTGCTAGACTAGCGAGCCCGGGGTTGGATGAGCAGTTCTTC.

Regarding this clonotype: A junction end diverges from the germline sequence, so it may reflect a read error. The gene calls are TRBV5-6 and TRBJ2-7; D unresolved. There are 12 residues in the CDR3. Germline CDR1 SGHDT, CDR2 YYEEEE. The CDR3 loop reads CASSSGFYEHYF. CDR3 nucleotides: TGTGCCAGCAGCAGTGGGTTCTACGAGCATTACTTC. Combining the CDR3 with reference TRBV5-6 and TRBJ2-7 gives the whole variable domain DAGVTQSPTHLIKTRGQQVTLRCSPKSGHDTVSWYQQALGQGPQFIFQYYEEEERQRGNFPDRFSGHQFPNYSSELNVNALLLGDSALYLCASSSGFYEHYFGPGTRLTVT.

This clonotype appeared many times. The chain is built from TRBV7-2 and TRBJ2-2; maybe TRBD1 (5 bases). Germline lookup yields CDR1 SGHTA and CDR2 FQGNSA. The CDR3 is 14 residues long. V gave up 1 base and J gave up 5 bases, with 8 bases separating them. The CDR3 here is CASSLGPGTGELFF. The DNA for the CDR3 is TGTGCCAGCAGCTTAGGTCCAGGGACCGGGGAGCTGTTTTTT.

This clonotype occurred a few times. This rearrangement joins TRBV10-2 to TRBJ2-7, with unresolved D. Trimming removed 4 bases from V and 2 bases from J, with 9 bases in between. Per the germline V gene, CDR1 is WSHSY and CDR2 is SAAADI. This CDR3 is built from 13 residues. The CDR3 DNA reads TGCGCCAGCAGTGTTCTTCCCACCTACGAGCAGTACGTC. This gives the protein CASSVLPTYEQYV.

This clonotype has ten or more counts. The rearrangement links TRBV11-2 to TRBJ2-1, with D possibly called TRBD1 or TRBD2 (5 bases each). Germline V CDR1 and CDR2: SGHAT, FQNNGV. Trimming pared 5 bases from V and 7 bases from J, leaving 18 bases between. The CDR3 has 15 amino acids. CDR3 residues: CASSLLGEFDNEQFF. CDR3 nucleotide sequence: TGTGCCAGCAGCCTACTAGGGGAATTTGATAATGAGCAGTTCTTC.

This clonotype was detected many times. The chain links TRBV9 to TRBJ1-6, with D perhaps TRBD1 (5 bases). The germline V gene has CDR1 SGDLS and CDR2 YYNGEE. Between the trimmed V and J ends, which lost 3 bases and 7 bases, there was a span of 14 bases. The CDR3 extends over 15 amino acids. DNA of the CDR3: TGTGCCAGCAGCGGGGTAACAGGCGGCAATTCACCCCTCCACTTT. This encodes CASSGVTGGNSPLHF.

The chain joins TRBV24-1 to TRBJ1-5; 8 bases align to TRBD1. J gave up 5 bases and V 3 bases, and 2 bases lay outside the gene matches. This CDR3 region has 14 residues. CDR1 and CDR2 from the germline V gene are KGHDR and SFDVKD. The CDR3 sequence is CATSDMDRDQPQHF. The CDR3 nucleotides read TGTGCCACCAGTGATATGGACAGGGATCAGCCCCAGCATTTT.

This clonotype has just a few counts. This chain connects TRBV12-3 or TRBV12-4 to TRBJ1-2; 12 nucleotides match TRBD1. This CDR3 region has 14 residues. J lost 8 bases, V lost 6 bases, and 7 bases had no gene match. The CDR3 region is CASRLGTGGAGYTF. In nucleotides, the CDR3 is TGTGCCAGCAGACTAGGGACAGGGGGCGCCGGCTACACCTTC.

This chain joins TRBV5-1 and TRBJ1-1; D may be TRBD1 (6 bases). Germline values: CDR1 SGHRS, CDR2 YFSETQ. V gave up 0 bases and J gave up 0 bases, with 12 bases separating them. The CDR3 sequence is 16 residues long. In DNA, the CDR3 is TGCGCCAGCAGCTTGGGTGGGGGGGCCTTGAACACTGAAGCTTTCTTT. Translated, it gives CASSLGGGALNTEAFF.

This clonotype was observed a handful of times. The gene calls are TRBV6-1 and TRBJ2-1; D is uncertain. This CDR3 spans 11 amino acids. Germline V gene lookup returns CDR1 MNHNS and CDR2 SASEGT. The V end was cut by 6 bases, the J end by 10 bases, with 10 bases between. Here the CDR3 reads CASRSPSEQFF. CDR3 DNA: TGTGCCAGCAGAAGTCCTTCGGAGCAGTTCTTC.

This clonotype was seen only a few times. The rearrangement joins TRBV27 to TRBJ1-6; 7 bases line up with TRBD1. With V trimmed by 6 bases and J by 7 bases, 12 bases remained unmatched. Germline V gene data show CDR1 as MNHEY and CDR2 as SMNVEV (reference sequence). The CDR3 length is 16 residues. The CDR3 DNA follows: TGTGCCAGCAGCTTACAGGGGACCTCGGGCAATTCACCCCTCCACTTT. Its protein is CASSLQGTSGNSPLHF.